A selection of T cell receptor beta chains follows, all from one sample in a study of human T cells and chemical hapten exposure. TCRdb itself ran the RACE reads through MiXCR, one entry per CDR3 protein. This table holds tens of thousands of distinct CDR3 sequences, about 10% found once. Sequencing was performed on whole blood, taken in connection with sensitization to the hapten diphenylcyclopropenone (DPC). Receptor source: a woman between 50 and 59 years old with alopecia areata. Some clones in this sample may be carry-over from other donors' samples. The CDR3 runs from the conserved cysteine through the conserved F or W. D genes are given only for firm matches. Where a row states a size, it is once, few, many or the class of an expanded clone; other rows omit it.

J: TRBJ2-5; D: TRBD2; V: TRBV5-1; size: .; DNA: TGCGCCAGCAGCTCTTCGGCTAGCGGGAGGCCGCGGGAGACCCAGTACTTC; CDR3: CASSSSASGRPRETQYF
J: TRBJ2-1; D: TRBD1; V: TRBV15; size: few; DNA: TGTGCCACCAGCAAAACTGCGGGCCGGGACAGGGTAGTCGATGAGCAGTTCTTC; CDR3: CATSKTAGRDRVVDEQFF
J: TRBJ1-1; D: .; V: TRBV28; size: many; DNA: TGTGCCAGCAGCCCCCACCAGAACACTGAAGCTTTCTTT; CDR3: CASSPHQNTEAFF
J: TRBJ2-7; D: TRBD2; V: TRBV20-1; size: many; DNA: TGCAGTGCTAGACGCCCTAGCGGGAACAACGAGCAGTACTTC; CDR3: CSARRPSGNNEQYF
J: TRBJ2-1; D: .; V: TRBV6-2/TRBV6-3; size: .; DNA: TGTGCCAGCAGCCCTCTAGTCAGACCTCCAATGTTCTTC; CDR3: CASSPLVRPPMFF
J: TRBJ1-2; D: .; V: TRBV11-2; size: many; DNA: TGTGCCAGCAGCTTAGACGAGGTCGGTGGCTACACCTTC; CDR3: CASSLDEVGGYTF
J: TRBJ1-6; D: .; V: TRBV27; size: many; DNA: TGTGCCAGCAGTACCAGACTTAATTCACCCCTCCACTTT; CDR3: CASSTRLNSPLHF
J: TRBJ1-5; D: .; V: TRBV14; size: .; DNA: TGTGCCAGCAGCCAATCGTCAGGGGGCAATCAGCCCCAGCATTTT; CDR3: CASSQSSGGNQPQHF
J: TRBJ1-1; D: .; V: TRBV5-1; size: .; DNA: TGCGCCAGCAGCTTGTTGGCAGGGGCCACTGAAGCTTTCTTT; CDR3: CASSLLAGATEAFF
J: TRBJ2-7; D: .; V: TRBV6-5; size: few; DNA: TGTGCCAGCAGCCACGGGTCGCCGGGTTACGAGCAGTACTTC; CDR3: CASSHGSPGYEQYF
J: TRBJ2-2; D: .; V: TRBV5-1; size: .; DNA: TGCGCCAGCAGCGTGACTAGTATCGGGGAGCTGTTTTTT; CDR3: CASSVTSIGELFF
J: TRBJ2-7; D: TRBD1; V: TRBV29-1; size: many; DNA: TGCAGCGTTGTCGACAGGGTAGGAGAGCAGTACTTC; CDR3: CSVVDRVGEQYF
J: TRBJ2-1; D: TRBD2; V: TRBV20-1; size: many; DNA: TGCAGTGCTAGCTACGGGAGGGCCAGAACCTACAATGAGCAGTTCTTC; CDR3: CSASYGRARTYNEQFF
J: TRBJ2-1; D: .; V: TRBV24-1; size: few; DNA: TGTGCCACCAGTGATTTGCGGTCCGCAGGTAATGAGCAGTTCTTC; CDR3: CATSDLRSAGNEQFF
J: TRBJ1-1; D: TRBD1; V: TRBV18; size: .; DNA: TGTGCCAGCACCCAACAGGGGTTGAACACTGAAGCTTTCTTT; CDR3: CASTQQGLNTEAFF
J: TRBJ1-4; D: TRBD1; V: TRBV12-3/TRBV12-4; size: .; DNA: TGTGCCAGCAGCCGCAGGCAGGGGGAAAATGAAAAACTGTTTTTT; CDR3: CASSRRQGENEKLFF
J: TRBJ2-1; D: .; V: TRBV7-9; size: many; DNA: TGTGCCAGCAGCTTAACAGTCTCCTACAATGAGCAGTTCTTC; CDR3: CASSLTVSYNEQFF
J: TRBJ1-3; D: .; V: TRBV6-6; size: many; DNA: TGTGCCAGCAGCCCTTCCCCAGGTGGAAACACCATATATTTT; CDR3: CASSPSPGGNTIYF
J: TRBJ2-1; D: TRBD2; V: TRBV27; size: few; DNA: TGTGCCAGCAGCAGTACTAGCGGGAGGTCGGATGAGCAGTTCTTC; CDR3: CASSSTSGRSDEQFF
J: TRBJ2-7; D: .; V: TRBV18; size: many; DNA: TGTGCCAGCTCATCCCGCGGGACCGACTACGAGCAGTACTTC; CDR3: CASSSRGTDYEQYF